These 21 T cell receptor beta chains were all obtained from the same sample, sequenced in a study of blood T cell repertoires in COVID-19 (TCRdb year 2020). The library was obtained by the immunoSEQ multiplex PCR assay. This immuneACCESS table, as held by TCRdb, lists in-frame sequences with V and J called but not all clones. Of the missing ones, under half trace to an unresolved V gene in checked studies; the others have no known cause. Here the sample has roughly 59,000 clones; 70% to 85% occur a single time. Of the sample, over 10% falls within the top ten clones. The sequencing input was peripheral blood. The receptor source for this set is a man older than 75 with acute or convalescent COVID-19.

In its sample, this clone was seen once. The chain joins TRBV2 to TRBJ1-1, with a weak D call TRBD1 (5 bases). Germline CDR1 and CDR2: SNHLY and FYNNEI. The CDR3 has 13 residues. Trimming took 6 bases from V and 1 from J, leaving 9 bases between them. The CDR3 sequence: CASSEQENTEAFF. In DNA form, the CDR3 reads TGTGCCAGCAGCGAACAGGAGAACACTGAAGCTTTCTTT. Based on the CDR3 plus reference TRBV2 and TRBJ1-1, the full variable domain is EPEVTQTPSHQVTQMGQEVILRCVPISNHLYFYWYRQILGQKVEFLVSFYNNEISEKSEIFDDQFSVERPDGSNFTLKIRSTKLEDSAMYFCASSEQENTEAFFGQGTRLTVV.

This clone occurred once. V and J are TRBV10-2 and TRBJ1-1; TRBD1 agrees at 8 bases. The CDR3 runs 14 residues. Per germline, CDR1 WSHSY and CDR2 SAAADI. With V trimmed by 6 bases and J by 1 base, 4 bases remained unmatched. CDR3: CASSKTGANTEAFF. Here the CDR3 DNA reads TGCGCCAGCAGCAAGACAGGGGCGAACACTGAAGCTTTCTTT.

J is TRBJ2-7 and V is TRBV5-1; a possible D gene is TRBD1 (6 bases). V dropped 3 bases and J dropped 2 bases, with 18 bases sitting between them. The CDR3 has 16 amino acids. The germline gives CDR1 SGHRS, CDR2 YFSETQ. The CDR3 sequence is CASSSGTQKGAYEQYF. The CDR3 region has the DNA TGCGCCAGCAGCTCCGGGACACAAAAGGGAGCCTACGAGCAGTACTTC.

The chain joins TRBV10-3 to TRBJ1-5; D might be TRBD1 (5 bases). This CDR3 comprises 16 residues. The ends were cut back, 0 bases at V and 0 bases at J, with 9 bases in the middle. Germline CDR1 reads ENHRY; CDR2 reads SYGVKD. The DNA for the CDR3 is TGTGCCATCAGTGAGTCGGCAGGGTATAGCAATCAGCCCCAGCATTTT. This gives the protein CAISESAGYSNQPQHF.

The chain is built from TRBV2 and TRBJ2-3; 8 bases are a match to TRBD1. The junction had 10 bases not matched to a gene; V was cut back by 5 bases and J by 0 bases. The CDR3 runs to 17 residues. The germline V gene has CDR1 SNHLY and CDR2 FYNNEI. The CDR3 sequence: CASSRRRQGTSTDTQYF. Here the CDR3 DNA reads TGTGCCAGCAGTCGACGTCGACAGGGGACTAGCACAGATACGCAGTATTTT.

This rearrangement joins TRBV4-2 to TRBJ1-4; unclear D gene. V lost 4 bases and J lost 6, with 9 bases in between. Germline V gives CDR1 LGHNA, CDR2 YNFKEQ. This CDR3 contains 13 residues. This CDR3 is CASSPGVDEKLFF. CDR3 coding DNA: TGTGCCAGCAGCCCCGGAGTTGATGAAAAACTGTTTTTT.

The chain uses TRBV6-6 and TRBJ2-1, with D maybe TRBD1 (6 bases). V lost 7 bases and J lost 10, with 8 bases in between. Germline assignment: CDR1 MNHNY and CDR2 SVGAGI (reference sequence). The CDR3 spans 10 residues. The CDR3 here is CASKGDEQFF. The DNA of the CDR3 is TGTGCCAGCAAGGGGGACGAGCAGTTCTTC.

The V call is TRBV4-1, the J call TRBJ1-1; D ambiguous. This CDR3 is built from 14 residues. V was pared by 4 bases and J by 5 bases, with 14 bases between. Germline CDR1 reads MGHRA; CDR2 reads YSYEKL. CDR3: CASSLNTLRTEAFF. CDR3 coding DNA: TGCGCCAGCAGCCTAAACACCCTCCGAACTGAAGCTTTCTTT.

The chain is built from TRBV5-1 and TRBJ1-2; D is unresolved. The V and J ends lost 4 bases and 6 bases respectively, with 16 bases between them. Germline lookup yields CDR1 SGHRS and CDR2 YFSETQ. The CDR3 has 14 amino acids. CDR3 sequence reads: CASSLRTGSDGYTF. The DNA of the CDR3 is TGCGCCAGCAGCCTCAGGACGGGATCGGATGGCTACACCTTC.

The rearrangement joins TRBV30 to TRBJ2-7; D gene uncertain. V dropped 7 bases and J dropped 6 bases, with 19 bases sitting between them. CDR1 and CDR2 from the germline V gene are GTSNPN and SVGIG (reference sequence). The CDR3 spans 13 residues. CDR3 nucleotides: TGTGCCTCGTCTGATTCGGTCCTCGGCGAGCAGTACTTC. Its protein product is CASSDSVLGEQYF.

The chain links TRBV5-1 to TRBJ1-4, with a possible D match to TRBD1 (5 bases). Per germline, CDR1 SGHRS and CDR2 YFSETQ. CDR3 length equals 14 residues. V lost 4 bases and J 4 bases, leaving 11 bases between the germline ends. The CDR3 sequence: CASSAGGNNEKLFF. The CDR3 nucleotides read TGCGCCAGCAGCGCCGGGGGGAATAATGAAAAACTGTTTTTT.

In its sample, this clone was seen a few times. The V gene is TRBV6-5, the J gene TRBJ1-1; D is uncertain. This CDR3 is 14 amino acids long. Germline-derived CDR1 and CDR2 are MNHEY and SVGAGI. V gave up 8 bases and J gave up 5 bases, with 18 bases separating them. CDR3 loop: CASQTAGRETEAFF. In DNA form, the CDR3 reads TGTGCCAGCCAAACTGCGGGGAGGGAGACTGAAGCTTTCTTT.

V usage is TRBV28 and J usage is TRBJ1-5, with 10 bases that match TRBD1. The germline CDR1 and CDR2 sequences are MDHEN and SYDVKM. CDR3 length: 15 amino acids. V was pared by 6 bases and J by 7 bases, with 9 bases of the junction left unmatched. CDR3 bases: TGTGCCAGCAGACTCACCGGGACAGGGGTGCAGCCCCAGCATTTT. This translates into CASRLTGTGVQPQHF.

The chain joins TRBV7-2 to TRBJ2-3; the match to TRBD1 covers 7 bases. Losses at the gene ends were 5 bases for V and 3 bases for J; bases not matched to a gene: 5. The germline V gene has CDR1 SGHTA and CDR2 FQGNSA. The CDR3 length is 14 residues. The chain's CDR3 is CASSLSTGTDTQYF. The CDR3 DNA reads TGTGCCAGCAGCCTCTCGACAGGGACAGATACGCAGTATTTT.

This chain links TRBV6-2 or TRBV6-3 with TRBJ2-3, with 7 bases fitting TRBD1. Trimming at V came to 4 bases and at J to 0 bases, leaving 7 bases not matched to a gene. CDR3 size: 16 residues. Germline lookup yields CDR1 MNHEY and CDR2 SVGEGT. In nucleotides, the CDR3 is TGTGCCAGCAGTTCGACAGGGTTTTTTAGCACAGATACGCAGTATTTT. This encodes CASSSTGFFSTDTQYF.

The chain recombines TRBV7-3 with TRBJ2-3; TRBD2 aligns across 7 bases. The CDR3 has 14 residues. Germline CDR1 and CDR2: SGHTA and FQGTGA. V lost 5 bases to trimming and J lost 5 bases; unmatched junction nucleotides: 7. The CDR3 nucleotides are TGTGCCAGCAGCCGGGGACTAATAGAAGATACGCAGTATTTT. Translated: CASSRGLIEDTQYF.

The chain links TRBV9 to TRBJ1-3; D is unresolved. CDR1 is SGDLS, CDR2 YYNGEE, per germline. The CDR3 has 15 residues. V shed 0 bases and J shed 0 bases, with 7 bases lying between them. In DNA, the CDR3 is TGTGCCAGCAGCGTAGAACTTCTCTCTGGAAACACCATATATTTT. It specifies CASSVELLSGNTIYF.

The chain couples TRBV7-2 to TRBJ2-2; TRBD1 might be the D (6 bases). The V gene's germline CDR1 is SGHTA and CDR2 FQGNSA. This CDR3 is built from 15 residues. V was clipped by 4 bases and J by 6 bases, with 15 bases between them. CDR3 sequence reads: CASSSVRTEAGELFF. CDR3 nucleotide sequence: TGTGCCAGCAGCTCAGTTCGGACAGAAGCCGGGGAGCTGTTTTTT.

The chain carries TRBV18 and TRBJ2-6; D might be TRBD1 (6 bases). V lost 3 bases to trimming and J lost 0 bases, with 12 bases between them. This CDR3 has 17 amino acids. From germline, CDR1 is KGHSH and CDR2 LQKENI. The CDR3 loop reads CASSPDSVSSGANVLTF. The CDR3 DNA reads TGTGCCAGCTCACCGGACAGCGTTAGCTCTGGGGCCAACGTCCTGACTTTC.

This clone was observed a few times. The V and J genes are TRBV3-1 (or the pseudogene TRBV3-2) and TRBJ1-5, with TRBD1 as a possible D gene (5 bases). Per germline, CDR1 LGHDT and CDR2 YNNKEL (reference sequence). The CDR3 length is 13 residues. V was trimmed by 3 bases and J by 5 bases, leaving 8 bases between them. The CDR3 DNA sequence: TGTGCCAGCAGCCAGGGGCTCGATCAGCCCCAGCATTTT. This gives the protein CASSQGLDQPQHF.

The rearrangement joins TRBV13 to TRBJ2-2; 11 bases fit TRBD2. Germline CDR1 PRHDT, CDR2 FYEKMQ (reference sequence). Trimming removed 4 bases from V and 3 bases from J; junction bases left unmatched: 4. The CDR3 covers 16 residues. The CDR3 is CASSSLAGGYTGELFF. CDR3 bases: TGTGCCAGCAGCTCTCTAGCGGGGGGTTACACCGGGGAGCTGTTTTTT.